The 22 T cell receptor beta chains reported below all come from one sample, sequenced in a study of OX40 agonist ivuxolimab in advanced cancers. Using immunoSEQ multiplex PCR, the repertoire was profiled, and TCRdb retains in-frame clones only, with some absent. The sample contains 85,000 to 100,000 clones, about 92% of which appear only once. The sample was CD4+ or CD8+ T cells sorted from blood, taken in a trial of the OX40 agonist ivuxolimab. Receptors were obtained from an adult with an advanced solid tumor such as melanoma, head and neck, liver or kidney cancer.

V is TRBV19 and J is TRBJ2-6, with 8 bases fitting TRBD2. The CDR3 is 18 residues long. Trimming cost V 5 bases and J 2 bases; bases outside gene matches: 11. The germline CDR1 and CDR2 sequences are LNHDA and SQIVND (reference sequence). CDR3 residues: CASSFRSGRSAGANVLTF. DNA for the CDR3: TGTGCCAGTAGTTTCCGCAGCGGGAGAAGCGCTGGGGCCAACGTCCTGACTTTC.

This clone was picked up one time. The rearrangement joins TRBV19 to TRBJ2-5; weak D call: TRBD1 (6 bases). Per germline, CDR1 LNHDA and CDR2 SQIVND (reference sequence). Trimming cost V 5 bases and J 3 bases, with 13 bases left between them. This CDR3 spans 14 amino acids. In DNA form, the CDR3 reads TGTGCCAGTAGTGCTGGACAGAACAAAGAGACCCAGTACTTC. It specifies CASSAGQNKETQYF.

V gene TRBV15 combines with J gene TRBJ2-1; TRBD2 matches at 7 bases. This CDR3 region has 15 residues. Germline V lookup: CDR1 LNHNV, CDR2 YYDKDF (reference sequence). The V gene end was trimmed by 1 base and the J gene end by 5 bases; junction bases not matched to a gene: 5. The CDR3 coding sequence is TGTGCCACCAGCAGAGCCGGGACTACCCACAATGAGCAGTTCTTC. It yields the protein CATSRAGTTHNEQFF.

V is TRBV19 and J is TRBJ1-5, with D unclear. Germline V gene lookup returns CDR1 LNHDA and CDR2 SQIVND (reference sequence). Trimming pared 2 bases from V and 8 bases from J, leaving 10 bases between. The CDR3 extends over 13 amino acids. The CDR3 DNA sequence: TGTGCCAGTAGTATACGCAGGTTCGAGCCCCAGCATTTT. Amino acids: CASSIRRFEPQHF.

V gene TRBV7-8 combines with J gene TRBJ2-1, with a tentative D call TRBD2 (5 bases). The CDR3 has 14 residues. Germline assignment: CDR1 SGHVS and CDR2 FQNEAQ. V was shortened by 6 bases and J by 8 bases, with 17 bases between the two germline ends. As DNA, the CDR3 is TGTGCCAGCAGTTTGAGGACTGCATGGGATGAGCAGTTCTTC. Its translation: CASSLRTAWDEQFF.

The chain has TRBV6-5 and TRBJ1-1; D uncertain. Trimming took 4 bases from V and 1 from J, leaving 10 bases between them. Germline V lookup: CDR1 MNHEY, CDR2 SVGAGI. The CDR3 extends over 14 amino acids. CDR3 sequence: CASSSSFSNTEAFF. The CDR3 DNA is TGTGCCAGCAGTTCCTCCTTTTCGAACACTGAAGCTTTCTTT.

The chain is built from TRBV2 and TRBJ2-3; TRBD2 matches 13 bases. J lost 8 bases, V lost 11 bases, and 10 bases had no gene match. CDR1 and CDR2 (germline): SNHLY, FYNNEI. The CDR3 spans 14 residues. The CDR3 region has the DNA TGTGCCGCCGGGACTAGCGGGATTCGGGGTACGCAGTATTTT. Encoded protein: CAAGTSGIRGTQYF. The full variable domain, completed using reference TRBV2 and TRBJ2-3, is EPEVTQTPSHQVTQMGQEVILRCVPISNHLYFYWYRQILGQKVEFLVSFYNNEISEKSEIFDDQFSVERPDGSNFTLKIRSTKLEDSAMYFCAAGTSGIRGTQYFGPGTRLTVL.

The CDR3 spells CASSLGQNNEQFF. DNA of the CDR3: TGTGCCAGCAGTTTGGGACAGAACAATGAGCAGTTCTTC. V usage is TRBV28 and J usage is TRBJ2-1; 7 bases are shared with TRBD1. Germline V CDR1 and CDR2: MDHEN, SYDVKM. The CDR3 has 13 residues. V lost 3 bases to trimming and J lost 5 bases; unmatched junction nucleotides: 1. Looking up the rest from reference TRBV28 and TRBJ2-1 gives the full variable domain: DVKVTQSSRYLVKRTGEKVFLECVQDMDHENMFWYRQDPGLGLRLIYFSYDVKMKEKGDIPEGYSVSREKKERFSLILESASTNQTSMYLCASSLGQNNEQFFGPGTRLTVL.

The gene calls are TRBV2 and TRBJ2-2; a possible D gene is TRBD1 (5 bases). Trimming removed 6 bases at V and 3 bases at J, with 14 bases between. From germline, CDR1 is SNHLY and CDR2 FYNNEI. This CDR3 has 15 residues. The CDR3 DNA reads as TGTGCCAGCAGCGTCGACAGTCCTTACACCGGGGAGCTGTTTTTT. This encodes CASSVDSPYTGELFF.

The sample holds a few counts of this clone. The rearrangement uses TRBV28 and TRBJ1-2; possibly TRBD1 for D (6 bases). This CDR3 is built from 16 residues. V lost 3 bases, J lost 4 bases, and 18 bases lay in between. CDR1 is MDHEN, CDR2 SYDVKM, per germline. In nucleotides, the CDR3 is TGTGCCAGCAGTTTGGGTTTAGGGGGGGGCGTCTATGGCTACACCTTC. This translates into CASSLGLGGGVYGYTF.

This rearrangement joins TRBV2 to TRBJ1-1, with no clear D. The CDR3 has 13 amino acids. V was trimmed by 2 bases and J by 2 bases, leaving 6 bases between them. Germline-derived CDR1 and CDR2 are SNHLY and FYNNEI. The CDR3 region is CASSELKNTEAFF. As DNA, the CDR3 is TGTGCCAGCAGTGAACTAAAAAACACTGAAGCTTTCTTT.

The V call is TRBV10-3, the J call TRBJ2-1, with D possibly TRBD2 on 6 matching bases. There are 15 residues in the CDR3. V was pared by 10 bases and J by 8 bases, with 24 bases between. Germline V CDR1 and CDR2: ENHRY, SYGVKD. CDR3: CATRGTGPWDYEQFF. CDR3 in DNA: TGTGCCACCCGTGGGACGGGGCCCTGGGACTATGAGCAGTTCTTC.

The chain couples TRBV5-6 to TRBJ2-1; D may correspond to TRBD1 or TRBD2 (6 bases each). The germline gives CDR1 SGHDT, CDR2 YYEEEE. Trimming took 2 bases from V and 7 from J, leaving 25 bases between them. This CDR3 is built from 18 residues. This CDR3 is CASSFGLLLASTGNEQFF. CDR3 DNA: TGTGCCAGCAGCTTTGGCTTGCTTCTAGCGAGTACAGGGAATGAGCAGTTCTTC.

The J gene is TRBJ2-6, the V gene TRBV30; D is unclear. Germline CDR1 GTSNPN, CDR2 SVGIG (reference sequence). Deletions cut 5 bases from V and 0 bases from J, with 5 bases between. CDR3 size: 13 residues. The CDR3, as DNA: TGTGCCTGGCGTTACTCTGGGGCCAACGTCCTGACTTTC. It specifies CAWRYSGANVLTF.

The chain has TRBV4-2 and TRBJ2-3; 9 nucleotides agree with TRBD1. V dropped 1 base and J dropped 5; count of bases not matched to a gene: 7. The CDR3 consists of 16 residues. CDR1 is LGHNA and CDR2 is YNFKEQ in the germline V gene. The DNA of the CDR3 is TGTGCCAGCAGCCAAGGGACAGGGGACCGTCAAGATACGCAGTATTTT. It yields the protein CASSQGTGDRQDTQYF.

V usage is TRBV28 and J usage is TRBJ2-3, with 7 positions matching TRBD2. Germline V CDR1 and CDR2: MDHEN, SYDVKM. V was pared by 3 bases and J by 3 bases, with 6 bases of the junction left unmatched. The CDR3 runs 15 residues. CDR3 DNA: TGTGCCAGCAGTTTTTCGTGGCGGGGGACAGATACGCAGTATTTT. Translation gives CASSFSWRGTDTQYF.

The CDR3 DNA reads as TGTGCCAGCAGTCATATTACTGGGCAGCCCCAGCATTTT. Protein product: CASSHITGQPQHF. The chain recombines TRBV28 with TRBJ1-5; D is undetermined. CDR3 length: 13 amino acids. Trimming removed 5 bases from V and 7 bases from J, with 12 bases in between. Germline V gene lookup returns CDR1 MDHEN and CDR2 SYDVKM.

The rearrangement uses TRBV5-1 and TRBJ1-3; TRBD1 might be the D (6 bases). The V end lost 4 bases, the J end lost 4 bases, and 15 bases lay between the germline ends. This CDR3 has 15 amino acids. Germline V gene lookup returns CDR1 SGHRS and CDR2 YFSETQ. The CDR3 protein is CASSPTRTAGNTIYF. CDR3 bases: TGCGCCAGCAGCCCAACCCGGACAGCGGGAAACACCATATATTTT.

The chain uses TRBV2 and TRBJ2-2; D possibly corresponds to TRBD2 (6 bases). V was shortened by 7 bases and J by 7 bases, with 13 bases between the two germline ends. This CDR3 spans 13 amino acids. Germline loops: CDR1 SNHLY, CDR2 FYNNEI. The CDR3 DNA follows: TGTGCCAGCAAGTTAGGGGAGGTCGGGGAGCTGTTTTTT. Its protein is CASKLGEVGELFF.

The chain uses TRBV6-5 and TRBJ1-1; possible D gene TRBD1, 6 bases. V lost 6 bases to trimming and J lost 5 bases, with 13 bases between them. This CDR3 is built from 13 residues. The germline gives CDR1 MNHEY, CDR2 SVGAGI. The DNA for the CDR3 is TGTGCCAGCAGACAGGGCTGGAGGACTGAAGCTTTCTTT. Its translation: CASRQGWRTEAFF.

The rearrangement links TRBV9 to TRBJ2-3; D not resolved. V was cut by 1 base and J by 1 base, with 4 bases left in between. Germline-derived CDR1 and CDR2 are SGDLS and YYNGEE. The CDR3 length is 13 residues. This CDR3 reads CASSVRGTDTQYF. The CDR3 nucleotides read TGTGCCAGCAGCGTACGGGGCACAGATACGCAGTATTTT.

The V call is TRBV6-1, the J call TRBJ2-2; D unclear. Per the germline V gene, CDR1 is MNHNS and CDR2 is SASEGT. The V end was cut by 8 bases, the J end by 0 bases, with 10 bases between. The CDR3 runs to 14 residues. This CDR3 is CASVPGPNTGELFF. CDR3 coding DNA: TGTGCCAGCGTGCCAGGTCCGAACACCGGGGAGCTGTTTTTT.